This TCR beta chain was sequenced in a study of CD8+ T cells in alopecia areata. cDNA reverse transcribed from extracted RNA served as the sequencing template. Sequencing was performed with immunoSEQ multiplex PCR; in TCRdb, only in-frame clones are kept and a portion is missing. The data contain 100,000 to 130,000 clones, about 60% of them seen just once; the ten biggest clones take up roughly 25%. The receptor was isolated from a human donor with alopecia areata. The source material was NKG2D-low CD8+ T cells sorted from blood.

CDR3 DNA sequence: TGTGCCAGCAGCTTAGGGGGGCCTGAAGCTTTCTTT. Amino acids: CASSLGGPEAFF. This chain connects TRBV7-9 to TRBJ1-1; tentatively, D is TRBD1 (6 bases). Germline assignment: CDR1 SEHNR and CDR2 FQNEAQ (reference sequence). V lost 1 base and J lost 6, with 6 bases in between. This CDR3 has 12 amino acids.